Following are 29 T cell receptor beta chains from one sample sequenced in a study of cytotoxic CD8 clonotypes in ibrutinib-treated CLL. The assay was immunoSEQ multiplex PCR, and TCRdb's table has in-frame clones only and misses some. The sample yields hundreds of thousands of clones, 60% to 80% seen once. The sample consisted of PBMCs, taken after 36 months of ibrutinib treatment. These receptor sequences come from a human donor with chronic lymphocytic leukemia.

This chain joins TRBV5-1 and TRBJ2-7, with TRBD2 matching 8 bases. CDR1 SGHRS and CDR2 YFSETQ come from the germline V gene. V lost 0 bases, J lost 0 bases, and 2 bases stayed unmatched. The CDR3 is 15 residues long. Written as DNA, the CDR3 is TGCGCCAGCAGCTTGGATAGCGGGGCCTCCTACGAGCAGTACTTC. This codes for CASSLDSGASYEQYF.

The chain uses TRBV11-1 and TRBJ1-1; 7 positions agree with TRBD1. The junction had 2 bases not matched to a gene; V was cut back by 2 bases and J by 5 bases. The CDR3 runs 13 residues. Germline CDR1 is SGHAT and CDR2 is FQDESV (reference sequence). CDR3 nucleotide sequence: TGTGCCAGCAGCTTATCGACAGGGACTGAAGCTTTCTTT. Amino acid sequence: CASSLSTGTEAFF.

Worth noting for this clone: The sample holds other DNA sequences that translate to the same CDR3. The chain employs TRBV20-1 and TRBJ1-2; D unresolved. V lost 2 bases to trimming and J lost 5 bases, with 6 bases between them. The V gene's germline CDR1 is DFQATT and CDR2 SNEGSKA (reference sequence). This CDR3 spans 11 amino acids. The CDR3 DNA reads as TGCAGTGCTAGATTGGATTATGGCTACACCTTC. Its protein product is CSARLDYGYTF.

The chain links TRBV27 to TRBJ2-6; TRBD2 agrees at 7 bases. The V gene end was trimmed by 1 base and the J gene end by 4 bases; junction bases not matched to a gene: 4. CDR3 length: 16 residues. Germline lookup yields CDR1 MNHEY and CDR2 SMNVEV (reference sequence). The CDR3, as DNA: TGTGCCAGCAGTTTATGGGGAGGGGTCGGGGCCAACGTCCTGACTTTC. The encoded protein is CASSLWGGVGANVLTF. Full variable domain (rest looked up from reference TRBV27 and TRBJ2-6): EAQVTQNPRYLITVTGKKLTVTCSQNMNHEYMSWYRQDPGLGLRQIYYSMNVEVTDKGDVPEGYKVSRKEKRNFPLILESPSPNQTSLYFCASSLWGGVGANVLTFGAGSRLTVL.

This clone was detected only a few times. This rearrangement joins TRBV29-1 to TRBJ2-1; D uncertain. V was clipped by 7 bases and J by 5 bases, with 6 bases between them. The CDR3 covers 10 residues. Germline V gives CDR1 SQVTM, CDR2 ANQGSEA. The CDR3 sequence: CSARHNEQFF. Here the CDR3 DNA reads TGCAGCGCCCGACACAATGAGCAGTTCTTC.

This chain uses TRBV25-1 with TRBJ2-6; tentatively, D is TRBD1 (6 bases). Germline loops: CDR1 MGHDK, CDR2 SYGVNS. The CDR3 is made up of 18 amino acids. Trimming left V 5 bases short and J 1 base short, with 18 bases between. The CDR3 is CASSPQGYTASGANVLTF. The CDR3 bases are TGTGCCAGCAGTCCACAGGGATATACCGCATCTGGGGCCAACGTCCTGACTTTC.

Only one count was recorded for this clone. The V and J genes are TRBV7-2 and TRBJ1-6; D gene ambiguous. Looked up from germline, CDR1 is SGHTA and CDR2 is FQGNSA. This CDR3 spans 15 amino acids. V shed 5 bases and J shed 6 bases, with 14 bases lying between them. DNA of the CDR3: TGTGCCAGCAGCCCCCGCGGGCAGATTAATTCACCCCTCCACTTT. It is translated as CASSPRGQINSPLHF.

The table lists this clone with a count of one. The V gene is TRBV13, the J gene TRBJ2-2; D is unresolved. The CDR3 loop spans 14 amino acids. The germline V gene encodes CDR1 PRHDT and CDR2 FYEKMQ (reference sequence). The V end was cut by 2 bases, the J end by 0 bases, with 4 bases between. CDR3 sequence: CASSLRPNTGELFF. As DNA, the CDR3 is TGTGCCAGCAGCTTAAGGCCGAACACCGGGGAGCTGTTTTTT.

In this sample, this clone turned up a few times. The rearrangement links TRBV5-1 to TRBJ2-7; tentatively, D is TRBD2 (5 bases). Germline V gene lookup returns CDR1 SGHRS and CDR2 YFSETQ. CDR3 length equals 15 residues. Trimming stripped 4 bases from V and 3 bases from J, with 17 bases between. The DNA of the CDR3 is TGCGCCAGCAGCAGGGCCGGGGAGCGAAGCTACGAGCAGTACTTC. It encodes CASSRAGERSYEQYF.

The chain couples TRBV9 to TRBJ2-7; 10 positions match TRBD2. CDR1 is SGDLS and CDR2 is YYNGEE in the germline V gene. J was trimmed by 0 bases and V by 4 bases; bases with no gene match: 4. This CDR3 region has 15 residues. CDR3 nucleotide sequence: TGTGCCAGCAGCTCCAGGACTAGCGGCTCCTACGAGCAGTACTTC. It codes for CASSSRTSGSYEQYF. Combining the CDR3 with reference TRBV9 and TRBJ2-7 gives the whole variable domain DSGVTQTPKHLITATGQRVTLRCSPRSGDLSVYWYQQSLDQGLQFLIQYYNGEERAKGNILERFSAQQFPDLHSELNLSSLELGDSALYFCASSSRTSGSYEQYFGPGTRLTVT.

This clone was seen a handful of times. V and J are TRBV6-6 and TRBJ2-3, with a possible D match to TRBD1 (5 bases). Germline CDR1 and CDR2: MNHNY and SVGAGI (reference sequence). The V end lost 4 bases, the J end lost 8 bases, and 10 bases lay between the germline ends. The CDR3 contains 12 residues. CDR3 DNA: TGTGCCAGCAGTTCAGCTAGGGGTACGCAGTATTTT. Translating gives CASSSARGTQYF.

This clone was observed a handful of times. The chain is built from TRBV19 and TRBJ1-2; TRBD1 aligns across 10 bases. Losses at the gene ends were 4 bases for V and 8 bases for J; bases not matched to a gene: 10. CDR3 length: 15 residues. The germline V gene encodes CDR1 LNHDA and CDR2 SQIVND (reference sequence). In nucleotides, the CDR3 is TGTGCCAGTAGTACTTTCACGGACAGGGGGAGAGGCTACACCTTC. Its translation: CASSTFTDRGRGYTF. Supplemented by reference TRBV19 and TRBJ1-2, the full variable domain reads DGGITQSPKYLFRKEGQNVTLSCEQNLNHDAMYWYRQDPGQGLRLIYYSQIVNDFQKGDIAEGYSVSREKKESFPLTVTSAQKNPTAFYLCASSTFTDRGRGYTFGSGTRLTVV.

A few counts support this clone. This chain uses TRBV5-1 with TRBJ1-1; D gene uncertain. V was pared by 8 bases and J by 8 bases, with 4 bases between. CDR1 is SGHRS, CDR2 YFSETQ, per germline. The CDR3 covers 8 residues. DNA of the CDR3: TGCGCCAGGACCGAAGCTTTCTTT. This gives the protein CARTEAFF.

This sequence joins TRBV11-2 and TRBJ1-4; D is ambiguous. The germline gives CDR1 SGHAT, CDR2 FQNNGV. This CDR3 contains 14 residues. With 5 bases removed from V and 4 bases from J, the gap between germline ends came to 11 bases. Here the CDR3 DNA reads TGTGCCAGCAGCCGCTGGGTAATTAATGAAAAACTGTTTTTT. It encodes CASSRWVINEKLFF.

The CDR3 DNA sequence: TGTGCCATCAGTGAGACTAGCGGGGGGACCTACGAGCAGTACTTC. As protein: CAISETSGGTYEQYF. The genes are TRBV10-3 and TRBJ2-7; 12 bases map to TRBD2. Germline V gene sequence: CDR1 ENHRY, CDR2 SYGVKD. The CDR3 extends over 15 amino acids. V shed 2 bases, J shed 2 bases, and the junction held 1 base outside the gene matches.

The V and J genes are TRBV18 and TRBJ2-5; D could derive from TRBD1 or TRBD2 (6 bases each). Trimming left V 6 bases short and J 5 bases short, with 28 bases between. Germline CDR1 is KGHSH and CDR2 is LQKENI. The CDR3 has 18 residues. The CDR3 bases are TGTGCCAGCTCCCCCACTATGGGGGGTCAGGGGACGTTGGAGACCCAGTACTTC. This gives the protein CASSPTMGGQGTLETQYF. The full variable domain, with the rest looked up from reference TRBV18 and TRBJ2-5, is NAGVMQNPRHLVRRRGQEARLRCSPMKGHSHVYWYRQLPEEGLKFMVYLQKENIIDESGMPKERFSAEFPKEGPSILRIQQVVRGDSAAYFCASSPTMGGQGTLETQYFGPGTRLLVL.

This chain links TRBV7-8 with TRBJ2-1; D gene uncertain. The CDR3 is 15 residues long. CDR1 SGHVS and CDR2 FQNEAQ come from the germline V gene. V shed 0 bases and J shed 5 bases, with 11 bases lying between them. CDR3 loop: CASSLAPGHHNEQFF. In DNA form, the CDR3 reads TGTGCCAGCAGCTTAGCGCCCGGTCATCACAATGAGCAGTTCTTC.

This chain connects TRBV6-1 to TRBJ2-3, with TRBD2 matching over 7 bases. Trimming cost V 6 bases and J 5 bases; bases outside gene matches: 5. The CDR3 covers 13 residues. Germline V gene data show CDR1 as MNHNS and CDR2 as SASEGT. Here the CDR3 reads CASRRGSLDTQYF. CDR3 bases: TGTGCCAGCAGGCGGGGGTCTTTAGATACGCAGTATTTT.

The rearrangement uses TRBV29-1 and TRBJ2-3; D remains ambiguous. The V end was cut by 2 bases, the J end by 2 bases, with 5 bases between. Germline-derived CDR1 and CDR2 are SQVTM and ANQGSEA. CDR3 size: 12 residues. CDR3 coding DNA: TGCAGCGTTGAATACAACACAGATACGCAGTATTTT. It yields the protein CSVEYNTDTQYF.

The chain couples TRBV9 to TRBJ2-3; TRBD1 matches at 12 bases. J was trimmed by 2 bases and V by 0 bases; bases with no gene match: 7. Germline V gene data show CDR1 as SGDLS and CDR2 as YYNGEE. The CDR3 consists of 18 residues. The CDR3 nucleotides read TGTGCCAGCAGCGTAGTCGGGTGGGGACAGGGGGCCACAGATACGCAGTATTTT. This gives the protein CASSVVGWGQGATDTQYF.

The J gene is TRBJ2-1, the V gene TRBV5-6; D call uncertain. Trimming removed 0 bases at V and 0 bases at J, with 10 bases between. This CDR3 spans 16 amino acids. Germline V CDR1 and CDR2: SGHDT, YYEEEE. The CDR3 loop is CASSLGWTSSYNEQFF. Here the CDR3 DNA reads TGTGCCAGCAGCTTGGGGTGGACCAGCTCCTACAATGAGCAGTTCTTC.

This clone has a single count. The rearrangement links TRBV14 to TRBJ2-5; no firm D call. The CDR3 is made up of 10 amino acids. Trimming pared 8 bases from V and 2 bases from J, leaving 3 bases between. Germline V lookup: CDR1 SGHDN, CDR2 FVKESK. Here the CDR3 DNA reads TGTGCCAGCGGACAAGAGACCCAGTACTTC. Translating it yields CASGQETQYF.

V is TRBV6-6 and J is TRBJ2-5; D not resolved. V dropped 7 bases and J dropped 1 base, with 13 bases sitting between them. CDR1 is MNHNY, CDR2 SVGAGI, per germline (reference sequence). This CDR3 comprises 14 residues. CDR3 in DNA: TGTGCCAGCAAATCACCCGTTGGCCAAGAGACCCAGTACTTC. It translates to CASKSPVGQETQYF.

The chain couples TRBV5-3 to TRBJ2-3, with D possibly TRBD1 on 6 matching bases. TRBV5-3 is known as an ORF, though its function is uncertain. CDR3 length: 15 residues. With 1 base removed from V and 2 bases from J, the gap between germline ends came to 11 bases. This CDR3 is CARSLNRVPTDTQYF. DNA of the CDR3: TGTGCCAGAAGCTTGAACAGGGTACCCACAGATACGCAGTATTTT.

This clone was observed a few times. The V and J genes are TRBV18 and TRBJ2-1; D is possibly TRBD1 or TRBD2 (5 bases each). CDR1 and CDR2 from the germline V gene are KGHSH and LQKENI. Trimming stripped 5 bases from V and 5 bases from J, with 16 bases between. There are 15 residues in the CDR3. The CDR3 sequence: CASSLGHGLNNEQFF. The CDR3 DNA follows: TGTGCCAGCTCATTGGGGCACGGACTCAACAATGAGCAGTTCTTC.

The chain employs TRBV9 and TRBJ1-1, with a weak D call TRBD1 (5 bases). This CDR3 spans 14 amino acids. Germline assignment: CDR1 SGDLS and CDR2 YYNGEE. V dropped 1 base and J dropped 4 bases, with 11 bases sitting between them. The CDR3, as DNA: TGTGCCAGCAGCGTACTGGGGCTAGCCACTGAAGCTTTCTTT. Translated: CASSVLGLATEAFF.

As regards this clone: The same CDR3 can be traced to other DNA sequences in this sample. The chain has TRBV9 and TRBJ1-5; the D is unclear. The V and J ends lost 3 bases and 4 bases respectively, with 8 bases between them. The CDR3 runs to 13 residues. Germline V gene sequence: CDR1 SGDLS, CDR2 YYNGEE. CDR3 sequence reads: CASSAMGNQPQHF. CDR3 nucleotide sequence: TGTGCCAGCAGCGCCATGGGGAATCAGCCCCAGCATTTT.

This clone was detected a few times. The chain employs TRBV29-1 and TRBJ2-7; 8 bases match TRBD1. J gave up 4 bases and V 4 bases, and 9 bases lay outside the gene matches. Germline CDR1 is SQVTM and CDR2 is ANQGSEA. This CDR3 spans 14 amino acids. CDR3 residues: CSVVFGQGAYEQYF. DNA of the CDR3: TGCAGCGTTGTTTTTGGGCAGGGGGCTTACGAGCAGTACTTC.

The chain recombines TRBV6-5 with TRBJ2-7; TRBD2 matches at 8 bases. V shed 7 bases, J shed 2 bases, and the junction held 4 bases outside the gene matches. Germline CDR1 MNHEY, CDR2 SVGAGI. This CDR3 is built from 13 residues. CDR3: CASTFSGTYEQYF. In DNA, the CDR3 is TGTGCCAGCACCTTTAGCGGGACCTACGAGCAGTACTTC.